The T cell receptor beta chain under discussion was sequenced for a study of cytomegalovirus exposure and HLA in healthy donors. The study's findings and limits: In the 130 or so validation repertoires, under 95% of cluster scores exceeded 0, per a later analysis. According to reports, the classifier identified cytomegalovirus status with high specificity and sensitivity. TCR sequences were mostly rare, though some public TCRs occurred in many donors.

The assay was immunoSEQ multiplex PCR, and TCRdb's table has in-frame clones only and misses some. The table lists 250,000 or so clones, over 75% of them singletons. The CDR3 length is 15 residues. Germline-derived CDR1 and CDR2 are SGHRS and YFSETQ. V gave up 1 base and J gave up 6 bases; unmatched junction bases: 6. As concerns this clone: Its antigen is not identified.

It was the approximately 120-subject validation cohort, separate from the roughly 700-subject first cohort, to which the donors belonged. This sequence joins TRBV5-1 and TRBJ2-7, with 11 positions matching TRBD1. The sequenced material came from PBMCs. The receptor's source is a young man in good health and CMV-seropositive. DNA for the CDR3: TGCGCCAGCAGCTTGATACTGGGACAGGGGGGCGAGCAGTACTTC. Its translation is CASSLILGQGGEQYF.